These 6 T cell receptor beta chains share one sample of origin, sequenced in a study of OX40 agonist ivuxolimab in advanced cancers. Sequenced by immunoSEQ multiplex PCR; TCRdb stores in-frame clones only, minus some. The sample gives 70,000 or so clones, about 90% of which show up once; about 8.3% is in the top ten. The sequenced sample was CD4+ or CD8+ T cells sorted from blood, obtained in a trial of the OX40 agonist ivuxolimab. The receptors here all came from an adult with an advanced solid tumor such as melanoma, head and neck, liver or kidney cancer.

The chain has TRBV7-3 and TRBJ2-1; TRBD1 agrees at 8 bases. The CDR3 length is 14 residues. With 3 bases clipped from V and 6 bases from J, the junction kept 4 bases outside the gene matches. Germline CDR1 SGHTA, CDR2 FQGTGA. This CDR3 reads CASSLGTGGNEQFF. In DNA form, the CDR3 reads TGTGCCAGCAGCTTGGGTACAGGGGGCAATGAGCAGTTCTTC.

The genes are TRBV19 and TRBJ2-5, with 8 bases lining up with TRBD2. Germline CDR1 and CDR2: LNHDA and SQIVND (reference sequence). V trimming: 7 bases; J trimming: 4 bases; junction bases outside the gene matches: 8. The CDR3 runs to 14 residues. CDR3 protein: CASMAWSGGETQYF. CDR3 in DNA: TGTGCCAGTATGGCCTGGAGCGGGGGAGAGACCCAGTACTTC.

The chain joins TRBV27 to TRBJ2-7; D remains ambiguous. Trimming took off 4 bases at V and 4 bases at J, with 14 bases between the two ends. The CDR3 extends over 14 amino acids. The germline V gene encodes CDR1 MNHEY and CDR2 SMNVEV (reference sequence). The CDR3 DNA reads as TGTGCCAGCAGTTCAGGCAGGTCGCAATACGAGCAGTACTTC. Its protein product is CASSSGRSQYEQYF.

This chain links TRBV27 with TRBJ2-1; D might be TRBD1 (6 bases). The germline V gene has CDR1 MNHEY and CDR2 SMNVEV (reference sequence). This CDR3 has 13 amino acids. Trimming took 3 bases from V and 12 from J, leaving 15 bases between them. The CDR3 nucleotides are TGTGCCAGCAGTTTCTCAGGGGTGGGATCGCAGTTCTTC. Translated, it gives CASSFSGVGSQFF.

The chain uses TRBV5-5 and TRBJ2-7; 10 bases are shared with TRBD1. Germline V gene lookup returns CDR1 SGHKS and CDR2 YYEKEE (reference sequence). V shed 4 bases, J shed 5 bases, and the junction held 12 bases outside the gene matches. This CDR3 spans 16 amino acids. The CDR3: CASSPLLGQGFHEQYF. In nucleotides, the CDR3 is TGTGCCAGCAGCCCCCTCCTGGGACAGGGGTTTCACGAGCAGTACTTC.

V usage is TRBV7-2 and J usage is TRBJ1-5; no clear D. V lost 1 base, J lost 6 bases, and 4 bases lay in between. The CDR3 length is 12 residues. Germline V gene data show CDR1 as SGHTA and CDR2 as FQGNSA. The chain's CDR3 is CASSLGSQPQHF. CDR3 nucleotide sequence: TGTGCCAGCAGCTTAGGGTCTCAGCCCCAGCATTTT.